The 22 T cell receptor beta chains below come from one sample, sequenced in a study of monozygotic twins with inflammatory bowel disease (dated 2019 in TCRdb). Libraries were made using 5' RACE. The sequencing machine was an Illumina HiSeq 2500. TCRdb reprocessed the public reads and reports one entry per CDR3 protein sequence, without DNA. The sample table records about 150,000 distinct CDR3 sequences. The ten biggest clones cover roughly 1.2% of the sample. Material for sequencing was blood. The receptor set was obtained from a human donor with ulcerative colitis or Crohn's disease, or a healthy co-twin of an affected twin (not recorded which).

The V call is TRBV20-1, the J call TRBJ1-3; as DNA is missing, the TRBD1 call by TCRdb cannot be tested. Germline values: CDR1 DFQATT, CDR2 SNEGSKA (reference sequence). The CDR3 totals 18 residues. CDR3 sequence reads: CSARVGRGVGIHGNTIYF.

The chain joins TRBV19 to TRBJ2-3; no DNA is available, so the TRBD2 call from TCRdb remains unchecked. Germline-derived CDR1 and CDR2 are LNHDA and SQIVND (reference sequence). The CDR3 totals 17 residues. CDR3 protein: CASSGRTRSPRTDTQYF. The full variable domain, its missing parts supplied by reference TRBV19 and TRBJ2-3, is DGGITQSPKYLFRKEGQNVTLSCEQNLNHDAMYWYRQDPGQGLRLIYYSQIVNDFQKGDIAEGYSVSREKKESFPLTVTSAQKNPTAFYLCASSGRTRSPRTDTQYFGPGTRLTVL.

CDR3 loop: CASSGLAGAYNEQFF. This sequence joins TRBV6-2 or TRBV6-3 and TRBJ2-1; TCRdb selects TRBD2, and the lack of DNA leaves this call unchecked. Per germline, CDR1 MNHEY and CDR2 SVGEGT. This CDR3 spans 15 amino acids.

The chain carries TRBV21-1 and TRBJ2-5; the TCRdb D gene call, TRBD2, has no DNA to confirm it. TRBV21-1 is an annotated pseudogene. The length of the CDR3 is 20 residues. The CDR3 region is CASSKDRGTTTSGIEETQYF.

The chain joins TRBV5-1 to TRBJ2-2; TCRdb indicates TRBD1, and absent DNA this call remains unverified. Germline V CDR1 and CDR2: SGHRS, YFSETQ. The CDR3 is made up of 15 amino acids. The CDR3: CASSIDRRVVGELFF. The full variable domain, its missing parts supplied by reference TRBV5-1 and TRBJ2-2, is KAGVTQTPRYLIKTRGQQVTLSCSPISGHRSVSWYQQTPGQGLQFLFEYFSETQRNKGNFPGRFSGRQFSNSRSEMNVSTLELGDSALYLCASSIDRRVVGELFFGEGSRLTVL.

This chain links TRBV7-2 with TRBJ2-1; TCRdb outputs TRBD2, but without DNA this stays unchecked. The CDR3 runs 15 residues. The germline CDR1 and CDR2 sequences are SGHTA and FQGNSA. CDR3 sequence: CASSASSGLNNEQFF.

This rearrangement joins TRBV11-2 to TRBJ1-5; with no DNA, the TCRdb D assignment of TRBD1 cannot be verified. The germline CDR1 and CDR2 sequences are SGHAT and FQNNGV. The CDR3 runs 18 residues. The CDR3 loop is CASSPKFPGQGSNQPQHF.

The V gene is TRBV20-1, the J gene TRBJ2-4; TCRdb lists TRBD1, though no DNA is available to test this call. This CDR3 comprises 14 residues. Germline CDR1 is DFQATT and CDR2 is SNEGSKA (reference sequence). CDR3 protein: CSARKPPYENIQYF.

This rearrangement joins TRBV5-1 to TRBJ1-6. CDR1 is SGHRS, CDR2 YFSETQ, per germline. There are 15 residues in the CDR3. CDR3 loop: CASSQGEIRPSPLHF.

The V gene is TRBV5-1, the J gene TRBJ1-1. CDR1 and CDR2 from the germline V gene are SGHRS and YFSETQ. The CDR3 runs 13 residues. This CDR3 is CASSPTANTEAFF.

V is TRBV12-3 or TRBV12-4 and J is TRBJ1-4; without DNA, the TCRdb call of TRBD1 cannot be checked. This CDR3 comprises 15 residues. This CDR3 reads CASRTRGQGDEKLFF.

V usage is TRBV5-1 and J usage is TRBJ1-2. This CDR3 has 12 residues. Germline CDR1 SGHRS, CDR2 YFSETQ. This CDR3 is CASSLPDYGYTF.

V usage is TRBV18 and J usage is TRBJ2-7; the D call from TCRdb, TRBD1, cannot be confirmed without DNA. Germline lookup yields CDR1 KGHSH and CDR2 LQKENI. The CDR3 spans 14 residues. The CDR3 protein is CASSPDRGRLEQYF.

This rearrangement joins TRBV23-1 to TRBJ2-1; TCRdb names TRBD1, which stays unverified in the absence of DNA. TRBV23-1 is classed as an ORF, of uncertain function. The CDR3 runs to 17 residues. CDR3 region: CASSQALGTHLEDEQFF.

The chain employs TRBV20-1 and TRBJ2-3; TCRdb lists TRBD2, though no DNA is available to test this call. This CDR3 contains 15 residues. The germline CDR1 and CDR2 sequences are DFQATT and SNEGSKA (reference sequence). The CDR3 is CSAPQVAGASDTQYF.

CDR3 in amino acids: CASSLAGSEQFF. The chain couples TRBV5-1 to TRBJ2-1; TCRdb designates TRBD2, a call that cannot be tested without DNA. The CDR3 runs to 12 residues. Germline CDR1 reads SGHRS; CDR2 reads YFSETQ.

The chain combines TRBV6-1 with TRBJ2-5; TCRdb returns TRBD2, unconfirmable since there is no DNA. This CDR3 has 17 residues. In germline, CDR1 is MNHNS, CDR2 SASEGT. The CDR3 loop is CASSQGLAGVAGETQYF.

The CDR3 loop is CASSPQLNTGELFF. J is TRBJ2-2 and V is TRBV9. CDR1 is SGDLS, CDR2 YYNGEE, per germline. The CDR3 covers 14 residues.

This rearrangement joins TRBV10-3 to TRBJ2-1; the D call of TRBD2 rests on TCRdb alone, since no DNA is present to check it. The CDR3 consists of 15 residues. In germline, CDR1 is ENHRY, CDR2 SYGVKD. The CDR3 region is CAIRTGTSEYNEQFF.

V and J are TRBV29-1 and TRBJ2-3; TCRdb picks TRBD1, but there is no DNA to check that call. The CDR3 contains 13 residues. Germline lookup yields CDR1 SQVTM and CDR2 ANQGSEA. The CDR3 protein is CSVRGRGTDTQYF.

The CDR3 loop reads CASTHLNRDQPQHF. V and J are TRBV12-3 or TRBV12-4 and TRBJ1-5; TCRdb calls TRBD1, which cannot be checked without DNA. The CDR3 loop spans 14 amino acids.

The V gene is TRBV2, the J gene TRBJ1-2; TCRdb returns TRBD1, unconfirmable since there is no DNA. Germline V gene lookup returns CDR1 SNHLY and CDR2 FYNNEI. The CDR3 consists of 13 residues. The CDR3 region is CASSGDKGVGYTF.